Below, 11 T cell receptor beta chains from the same sample are listed, as sequenced in a study of blood T cell repertoires in COVID-19. The repertoire was sequenced with immunoSEQ multiplex PCR; TCRdb's copy has only in-frame clones and lacks some. In the table there are 190,000 or so clones, approximately 90% of which are singletons. The sample consisted of PBMCs or T cells enriched from blood (not recorded which). These receptors all come from a man younger than 45 who had recovered from COVID-19.

The chain is built from TRBV11-2 and TRBJ1-6; no clear D gene. Germline loops: CDR1 SGHAT, CDR2 FQNNGV. CDR3 length: 16 residues. Trimming cost V 1 base and J 9 bases, with 16 bases left between them. The CDR3 protein is CASSLVGQASISPLHF. The CDR3 coding sequence is TGTGCCAGCAGCTTAGTGGGCCAGGCCTCGATTTCACCCCTCCACTTT.

This clone was counted a single time. The rearrangement uses TRBV7-2 and TRBJ1-4; 7 nucleotides match TRBD1. Germline values: CDR1 SGHTA, CDR2 FQGNSA. The length of the CDR3 is 14 residues. J gave up 8 bases and V 6 bases, and 9 bases lay outside the gene matches. Here the CDR3 DNA reads TGTGCCAGCAGTCCTCAGGGGGGTAGGGAAAAACTGTTTTTT. Translating it yields CASSPQGGREKLFF.

The chain has TRBV6-5 and TRBJ1-2; 7 positions match TRBD1. The CDR3 is 14 residues long. Germline loops: CDR1 MNHEY, CDR2 SVGAGI. Trimming cost V 3 bases and J 6 bases; bases outside gene matches: 7. The CDR3 nucleotides are TGTGCCAGCAGTTATCGCAGGGGGTTTGATGGCTACACCTTC. It is translated as CASSYRRGFDGYTF.

This clone was seen a handful of times. J is TRBJ2-3 and V is TRBV6-5, with 11 bases that match TRBD2. The CDR3 is 16 amino acids. Germline V lookup: CDR1 MNHEY, CDR2 SVGAGI. After removal of 2 bases from V and 6 bases from J, the junction contained 7 bases not matched to a gene. The CDR3 here is CASSYLAGGYADTQYF. CDR3 DNA: TGTGCCAGCAGTTACCTAGCGGGGGGCTACGCGGATACGCAGTATTTT.

This chain uses TRBV28 with TRBJ1-4; 7 bases fit TRBD1. The V segment lost 6 bases and the J segment 11 bases; nucleotides outside the gene matches: 12. This CDR3 region has 14 residues. Germline V gene sequence: CDR1 MDHEN, CDR2 SYDVKM. The CDR3 DNA is TGTGCCAGCAGCCCGACACACACAGGGGAGAAACTGTTTTTT. It yields the protein CASSPTHTGEKLFF.

This chain uses TRBV7-9 with TRBJ2-1, with TRBD2 matching 10 bases. Germline loops: CDR1 SEHNR, CDR2 FQNEAQ (reference sequence). The trim removed 1 base at V and 0 bases at J, leaving 6 bases unmatched. This CDR3 is 18 amino acids long. The CDR3 DNA reads TGTGCCAGCAGCTTAGTAGGACTAGCGGACCGCTCCTACAATGAGCAGTTCTTC. Translating it yields CASSLVGLADRSYNEQFF.

The chain joins TRBV5-1 to TRBJ2-7, with 10 bases that match TRBD1. Germline loops: CDR1 SGHRS, CDR2 YFSETQ. The CDR3 extends over 14 amino acids. J was trimmed by 5 bases and V by 4 bases; bases with no gene match: 6. The CDR3 DNA reads TGCGCCAGCAGCCTTGACAGGGGGCAGGACGAGCAGTACTTC. Translating it yields CASSLDRGQDEQYF.

The chain is built from TRBV5-1 and TRBJ2-7, with 8 positions matching TRBD1. With V trimmed by 4 bases and J by 2 bases, 2 bases remained unmatched. Germline V CDR1 and CDR2: SGHRS, YFSETQ. The CDR3 loop spans 13 amino acids. Here the CDR3 reads CASSADRAYEQYF. The CDR3 nucleotides read TGCGCCAGCAGCGCGGACAGGGCCTACGAGCAGTACTTC.

This rearrangement joins TRBV7-8 to TRBJ2-6, with 8 bases matching TRBD2. Germline assignment: CDR1 SGHVS and CDR2 FQNEAQ. The V and J ends lost 1 base and 0 bases, in that order; junction bases with no gene match: 5. The CDR3 extends over 18 amino acids. The DNA of the CDR3 is TGTGCCAGCAGCTTAGGGATAGCGGGGAACTCTGGGGCCAACGTCCTGACTTTC. Encoded protein: CASSLGIAGNSGANVLTF.

This clone came up once. The chain links TRBV7-2 to TRBJ1-3; 7 bases match TRBD1. The CDR3 extends over 16 amino acids. CDR1 and CDR2 from the germline V gene are SGHTA and FQGNSA. After removal of 5 bases from V and 4 bases from J, the junction contained 11 bases not matched to a gene. The CDR3 region is CASSTRQGQSGNTIYF. The DNA for the CDR3 is TGTGCCAGCAGCACCCGACAGGGTCAGTCCGGAAACACCATATATTTT.

The J gene is TRBJ1-6, the V gene TRBV7-6; 7 nucleotides agree with TRBD1. J was trimmed by 0 bases and V by 4 bases; bases with no gene match: 15. The CDR3 consists of 20 residues. Germline V CDR1 and CDR2: SGHVS, FNYEAQ. The CDR3 nucleotides read TGTGCCAGCAGCTCCCTCCCCGGGACAGAGATAAGCTCCTATAATTCACCCCTCCACTTT. Amino acid sequence: CASSSLPGTEISSYNSPLHF.